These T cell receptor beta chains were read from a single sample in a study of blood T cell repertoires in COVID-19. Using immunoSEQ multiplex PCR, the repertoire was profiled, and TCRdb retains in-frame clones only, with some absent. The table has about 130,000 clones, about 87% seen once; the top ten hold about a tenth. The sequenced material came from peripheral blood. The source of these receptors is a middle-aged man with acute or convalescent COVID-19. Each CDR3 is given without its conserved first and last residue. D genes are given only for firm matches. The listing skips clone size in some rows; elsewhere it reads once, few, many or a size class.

CDR3: SVGGDGYYEQY; V: TRBV29-1; size: NA; D: NA
CDR3: ASRPRVGFNYGYT; V: TRBV2; size: NA; D: NA
CDR3: ASSPGTGVIYEQY; V: TRBV5-6; size: NA; D: TRBD1
CDR3: ASSLSVSGKNTEAF; V: TRBV28; size: NA; D: NA
CDR3: ARSLGQSSYNSPLH; V: TRBV7-5; size: NA; D: NA
CDR3: ATRGARSYEQY; V: TRBV2; size: NA; D: NA
CDR3: ASSLTVLLGGYT; V: TRBV23-1; size: NA; D: NA
CDR3: ASSLGRVGDTQY; V: TRBV5-1; size: NA; D: NA
CDR3: ASSLGAEVLF; V: TRBV5-6; size: NA; D: NA
CDR3: ATSRPQGGNQPQH; V: TRBV15; size: NA; D: TRBD1
CDR3: ASSRLGNGGQQAF; V: TRBV7-9; size: NA; D: TRBD1
CDR3: ASSFGGSETQY; V: TRBV7-2; size: NA; D: TRBD2
CDR3: ASSLPANTGELF; V: TRBV5-1; size: NA; D: NA
CDR3: ASSVVVNSPLH; V: TRBV9; size: NA; D: NA
CDR3: ASSPGTSFSNEQF; V: TRBV3-1/TRBV3-2; size: NA; D: TRBD2
CDR3: ASSSQLRGLNSYEQY; V: TRBV5-5; size: NA; D: NA
CDR3: ASSLDLNYGYT; V: TRBV11-2; size: NA; D: NA
CDR3: ASSWGLAAGYEQY; V: TRBV6-2/TRBV6-3; size: once; D: TRBD2
CDR3: ASRSVGELF; V: TRBV6-5; size: few; D: NA
CDR3: ASSHQTGAGYGYT; V: TRBV23-1; size: NA; D: TRBD1
CDR3: ASSLAASSPGELF; V: TRBV5-1; size: NA; D: NA
CDR3: ASSFRNTEAF; V: TRBV5-5; size: NA; D: NA